The 7 T cell receptor beta chains below were found in one sample sequenced in a study of T cell repertoires in cytomegalovirus infection. TCRdb reprocessed the reads with MiXCR, giving one entry per CDR3 protein. Of 250,000 or so distinct CDR3 sequences listed, 12% were seen once; the top ten hold roughly 1.7%. The source material was PBMCs. Receptors originate from a human donor in good health (CMV status not recorded). Some clones in this sample may be carry-over from other donors' samples.

This clonotype has a count of ten or more. The rearrangement uses TRBV28 and TRBJ2-7; 7 bases match TRBD2. Germline lookup yields CDR1 MDHEN and CDR2 SYDVKM. After removal of 6 bases from V and 2 bases from J, the junction contained 4 bases not matched to a gene. This CDR3 is 13 amino acids long. In nucleotides, the CDR3 is TGTGCCAGCAGCCGAGGGACTACCTACGAGCAGTACTTC. This sequence encodes CASSRGTTYEQYF.

This clonotype was counted only a few times. CDR3 sequence: CATSREGSTDTQYF. The CDR3 DNA reads TGTGCCACCAGCAGAGAGGGGAGCACAGATACGCAGTATTTT. The chain joins TRBV15 to TRBJ2-3; D is unclear. V shed 0 bases and J shed 0 bases, with 4 bases lying between them. The CDR3 contains 14 residues. In germline, CDR1 is LNHNV, CDR2 YYDKDF (reference sequence).

The V call is TRBV20-1, the J call TRBJ2-7; TRBD2 might be the D (5 bases). Germline V gives CDR1 DFQATT, CDR2 SNEGSKA (reference sequence). This CDR3 contains 15 residues. The V and J ends lost 5 bases and 3 bases respectively, with 20 bases between them. The CDR3 DNA is TGCAGTGCTGGACGTGGGAGCGGTCATGGCTACGAGCAGTACTTC. It encodes CSAGRGSGHGYEQYF.

The rearrangement uses TRBV11-3 and TRBJ2-1, with 7 bases matching TRBD2. Germline assignment: CDR1 SGHNT and CDR2 YENEEA. This CDR3 contains 15 residues. With 5 bases clipped from V and 5 bases from J, the junction kept 9 bases outside the gene matches. The CDR3 coding sequence is TGTGCCAGCAGCCGCGGGGGAGCAGGCAACAATGAGCAGTTCTTC. It specifies CASSRGGAGNNEQFF.

In this sample, this clonotype turned up many times. CDR3 bases: TGTGCCAGCAGCTCCGGTTTACAGCCCCAGCATTTT. Translation: CASSSGLQPQHF. The chain couples TRBV7-9 to TRBJ1-5; D unclear. CDR1 is SEHNR and CDR2 is FQNEAQ in the germline V gene (reference sequence). Trimming shortened V by 4 bases and J by 7 bases, and 8 bases separated the two germline ends. This CDR3 has 12 residues. The full variable domain, with the rest looked up from reference TRBV7-9 and TRBJ1-5, is DTGVSQNPRHKITKRGQNVTFRCDPISEHNRLYWYRQTLGQGPEFLTYFQNEAQLEKSRLLSDRFSAERPKGSFSTLEIQRTEQGDSAMYLCASSSGLQPQHFGDGTRLSIL.

This clonotype was seen a few times. The rearrangement links TRBV23-1 to TRBJ2-5, with 8 bases aligning to TRBD2. TRBV23-1 is sorted into the ORF group, with uncertain function. This CDR3 has 14 residues. The V segment lost 10 bases and the J segment 3 bases; nucleotides outside the gene matches: 10. CDR3 protein: CATPGAGVEETQYF. CDR3 nucleotide sequence: TGCGCCACCCCAGGAGCGGGAGTAGAAGAGACCCAGTACTTC.

This clonotype was seen ten or more times. The gene calls are TRBV12-3 or TRBV12-4 and TRBJ2-2; D not resolved. The germline V and J ends were trimmed by 8 bases and 3 bases, with 7 bases remaining between them. The CDR3 loop spans 12 amino acids. CDR3 nucleotide sequence: TGTGCCAGCGACCGAGACACCGGGGAGCTGTTTTTT. It yields the protein CASDRDTGELFF.